This TCR beta chain was retrieved from a study of T-cell memory formation after mild COVID-19. Trimming removed 1 base from V and 0 bases from J, with 10 bases in between. This CDR3 has 16 amino acids. The germline V gene encodes CDR1 LGHNA and CDR2 YNFKEQ. Worth noting for this clonotype: Its specificity is unknown.

General study findings and limits: Clones that contracted from day 15 to 85 had balanced CD4/CD8; later expanders were CD4+ biased. Memory sampled before infection contained some responding clones, suggesting cross-reactive memory joined.

TCRalpha and TCRbeta libraries used 5'RACE with constant-segment primers and UMIs. TCRdb fed the 5' RACE reads into MiXCR, producing one record per CDR3 protein. This table holds some 70,000 distinct CDR3 sequences, approximately 15% found once. The sequenced material came from PBMCs or a T cell subset sorted from them (not recorded which). The genes are TRBV4-2 and TRBJ2-1; perhaps TRBD2 as D (6 bases). The TCR sequence derives from an adult woman who had mild COVID-19 (a few samples of this study predate the infection). Cell type and time point are not known. CDR3 residues: CASSQGGAHSYNEQFF. CDR3 bases: TGTGCCAGCAGCCAAGGCGGGGCCCACTCCTACAATGAGCAGTTCTTC.